A single sample gave rise to the 6 T cell receptor beta chains below, sequenced in a study of cytomegalovirus exposure and HLA in healthy donors. Use of 60 Vbeta and 13 Jbeta primers characterized the PCR. The method was immunoSEQ multiplex PCR; TCRdb's version includes in-frame clones alone and lacks a portion of them. The data show some 190,000 clones, with 60% to 85% seen just once and 1.1% held by the top ten. Sequenced material: PBMCs. The receptor source for this set is a woman aged 40 to 55 in good health and CMV-seronegative.

The V call is TRBV5-1, the J call TRBJ1-2; 9 bases match TRBD1. The CDR3 runs 15 residues. With V trimmed by 4 bases and J by 8 bases, 12 bases remained unmatched. CDR1 and CDR2 from the germline V gene are SGHRS and YFSETQ. The CDR3 here is CASSPTGQGPDGYTF. CDR3 nucleotide sequence: TGCGCCAGCAGCCCGACGGGACAGGGACCCGACGGCTACACCTTC.

The V and J genes are TRBV9 and TRBJ1-1, with TRBD1 as a possible D gene (6 bases). The length of the CDR3 is 15 residues. The germline CDR1 and CDR2 sequences are SGDLS and YYNGEE. Trimming cost V 2 bases and J 4 bases, with 15 bases left between them. CDR3 nucleotide sequence: TGTGCCAGCAGCGTTACAGGGAGTTCGGGCACTGAAGCTTTCTTT. It yields the protein CASSVTGSSGTEAFF.

The chain has TRBV7-8 and TRBJ2-5; 11 bases map to TRBD2. Trimming took 7 bases from V and 5 from J; bases not matched to a gene: 9. Germline assignment: CDR1 SGHVS and CDR2 FQNEAQ. This CDR3 has 15 residues. The CDR3 region has the DNA TGTGCCAGCACTTATAGCGGGAGGGCCGGGGAGACCCAGTACTTC. Translating gives CASTYSGRAGETQYF.

V and J are TRBV7-9 and TRBJ1-2; no firm D call. Germline-derived CDR1 and CDR2 are SEHNR and FQNEAQ (reference sequence). This CDR3 region has 13 residues. Deletions cut 0 bases from V and 2 bases from J, with 4 bases between. Here the CDR3 DNA reads TGTGCCAGCAGCTTAGCACAGAACTATGGCTACACCTTC. Its translation: CASSLAQNYGYTF.

This sequence joins TRBV10-1 and TRBJ2-5; 8 bases are a match to TRBD2. The CDR3 has 14 residues. Trimming at V came to 4 bases and at J to 6 bases, leaving 7 bases not matched to a gene. Germline V gives CDR1 WNHNN, CDR2 SYGVQD (reference sequence). The CDR3 nucleotides are TGCGCCAGCAGTGTGAGCGGGAGAGTGAAGACCCAGTACTTC. Translation gives CASSVSGRVKTQYF.

As for this clone: This same CDR3 is encoded by further DNA sequences in the sample. The chain couples TRBV7-2 to TRBJ1-5, with D unclear. Trimming took off 1 base at V and 3 bases at J, with 10 bases between the two ends. The V gene's germline CDR1 is SGHTA and CDR2 FQGNSA. This CDR3 is built from 15 residues. CDR3 in DNA: TGTGCCAGCAGCTTAGTAGCGGGGTCCAATCAGCCCCAGCATTTT. It translates to CASSLVAGSNQPQHF.